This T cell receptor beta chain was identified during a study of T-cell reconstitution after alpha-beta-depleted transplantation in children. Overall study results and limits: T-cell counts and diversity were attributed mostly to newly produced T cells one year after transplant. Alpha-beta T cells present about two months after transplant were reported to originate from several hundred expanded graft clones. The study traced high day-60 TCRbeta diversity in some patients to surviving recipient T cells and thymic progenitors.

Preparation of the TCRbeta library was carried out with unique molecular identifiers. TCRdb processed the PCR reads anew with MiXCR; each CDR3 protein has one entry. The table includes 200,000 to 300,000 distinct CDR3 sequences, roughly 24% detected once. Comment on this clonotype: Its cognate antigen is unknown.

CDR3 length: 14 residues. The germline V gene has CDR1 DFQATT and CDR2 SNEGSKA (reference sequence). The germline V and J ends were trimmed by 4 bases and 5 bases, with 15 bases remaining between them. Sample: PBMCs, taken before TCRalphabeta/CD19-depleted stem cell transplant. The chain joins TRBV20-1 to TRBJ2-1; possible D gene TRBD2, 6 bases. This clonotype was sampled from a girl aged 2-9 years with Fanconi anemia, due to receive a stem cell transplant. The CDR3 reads CSANSGTSDNEQFF. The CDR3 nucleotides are TGCAGTGCTAACAGTGGGACTTCGGACAATGAGCAGTTCTTC.